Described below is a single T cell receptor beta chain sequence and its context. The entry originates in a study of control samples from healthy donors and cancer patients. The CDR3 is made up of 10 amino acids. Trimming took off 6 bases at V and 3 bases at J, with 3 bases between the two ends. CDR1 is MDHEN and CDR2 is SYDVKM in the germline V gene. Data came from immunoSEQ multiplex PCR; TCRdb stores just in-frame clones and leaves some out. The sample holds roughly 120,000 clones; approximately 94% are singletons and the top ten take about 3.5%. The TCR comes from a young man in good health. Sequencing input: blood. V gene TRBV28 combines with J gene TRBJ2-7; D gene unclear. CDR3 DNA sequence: TGTGCCAGCAGGTACTACGAGCAGTACTTC. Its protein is CASRYYEQYF.